The next 2 T cell receptor beta chains were all read from a single sample in a study of regulatory T cells in long-lasting Graves disease. Time point given: newly diagnosed GD, antithyroid drugs for less than 3 months. PBMCs were the source of the RNA used for TCR sequencing. Combining iRepertoire HTBI primers with Arm-PCR of CDR3 regions, the authors built TCR beta libraries. TCRdb re-called the multiplex PCR reads through MiXCR, storing one row per CDR3 protein. The top ten clones hold more than 20% of a sample with some 500,000 distinct CDR3 sequences, roughly a sixth of them seen once. These same records also appear under a second study, on T cells in Graves' hyperthyroidism and ophthalmopathy.

The material sequenced was peripheral blood mononuclear cells (PBMCs), taken at new diagnosis, from a patient treated with antithyroid drugs. Receptors originate from a woman between 40 and 65 years old with Graves disease.

Many counts were recorded for this clonotype. The chain has TRBV5-8 and TRBJ2-6; D is unclear. This CDR3 has 16 residues. The ends were cut back, 0 bases at V and 0 bases at J, with 7 bases in the middle. Germline-derived CDR1 and CDR2 are SGHTS and YDEGEE. In nucleotides, the CDR3 is TGTGCCAGCAGCTTGGCCGGTGCCTCTGGGGCCAACGTCCTGACTTTC. Protein product: CASSLAGASGANVLTF.

The table lists this clonotype with many counts. This chain joins TRBV12-3 or TRBV12-4 and TRBJ2-3; no definite D call. Near its end, the DNA agrees better with TRBJ2-5, so the J call may be wrong. The CDR3 extends over 11 amino acids. CDR3 in amino acids: CASSFGGTQYF. The CDR3 DNA reads TGTGCCAGCAGTTTTGGTGGGACCCAGTACTTC.